The rows below give T cell receptor beta chains drawn from one sample of a study of shared clonotypes between healthy human individuals. Profiling relied on immunoSEQ multiplex PCR, and the TCRdb table lists in-frame clones only, not all of them. The repertoire includes roughly 170,000 clones, around 63% of them detected once, and roughly 10% sits in the top ten. The material sequenced was memory CD4+ T cells sorted from blood. Receptors were obtained from a man between 25 and 39 years old in good health. Both conserved end residues are part of each CDR3.

v_gene	CDR3aa
TRBV11-2	CASIPLRPNTEAFF
TRBV5-1	CASSSPTPSYEQYF
TRBV5-1	CASSLEGLAGRAEQFF
TRBV10-3	CAIRHFETGTISNYGYTF
TRBV11-2	CASSLGAGGRLNEQFF
TRBV5-5	CASSLLLGKGNTIYF
TRBV6-6	CASRSSNDETQYF
TRBV29-1	CSVEGAGDTQYF
TRBV29-1	CSATYRVYTEAFF
TRBV2	CASSTRGVGSEQYF
TRBV5-1	CASIQRLYTYEQYF
TRBV6-1	CASSEAGAGFDNEQFF
TRBV5-1	CASTTTSGANVLTF
TRBV5-6	CASSLAGTGFYEQYF
TRBV11-1	CASSRNRNTEAFF
TRBV6-1	CASSESLGFNYGYTF
TRBV15	CATSREFAGLAAPGGSEQYF
TRBV11-3	CASSIGKNTEAFF
TRBV20-1	CSASRRELFF
TRBV5-1	CASNYDRGDGELFF
TRBV7-9	CASRISGAVGTGELFF
TRBV10-3	CAIRDTGQGGDNEQFF
TRBV29-1	CSGRTPGTSTVNEQFF
TRBV11-2	CASSSNRDSSYGYTF
TRBV6-1	CASSERVSSGYNEQFF
TRBV19	CASRPGGLFDEQFF
TRBV9	CASSVVPGLGETQYF
TRBV10-3	CAIRGTGEETQYF
TRBV27	CASSSLTGKNSNQPQHF